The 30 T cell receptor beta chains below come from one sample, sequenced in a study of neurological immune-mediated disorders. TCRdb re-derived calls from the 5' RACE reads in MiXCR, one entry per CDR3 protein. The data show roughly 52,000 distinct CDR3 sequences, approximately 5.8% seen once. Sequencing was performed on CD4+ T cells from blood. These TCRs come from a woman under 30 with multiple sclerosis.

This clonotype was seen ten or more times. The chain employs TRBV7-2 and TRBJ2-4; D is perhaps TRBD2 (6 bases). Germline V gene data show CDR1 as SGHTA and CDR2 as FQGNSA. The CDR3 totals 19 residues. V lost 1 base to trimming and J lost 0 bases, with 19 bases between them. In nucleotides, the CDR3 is TGTGCCAGCAGCTTAGGGGTGGGCGGGATGTTGTTAGCCAAAAACATTCAGTACTTC. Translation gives CASSLGVGGMLLAKNIQYF.

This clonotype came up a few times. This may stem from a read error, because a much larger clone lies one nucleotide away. CDR3 sequence (DNA): TGTGTCGCCGGGGGGAGGAACACCGGGGAGCTGTTTTTT. This encodes CVAGGRNTGELFF. The V call is TRBV12-3 or TRBV12-4, the J call TRBJ2-2; 7 bases fit TRBD2. The CDR3 runs to 13 residues.

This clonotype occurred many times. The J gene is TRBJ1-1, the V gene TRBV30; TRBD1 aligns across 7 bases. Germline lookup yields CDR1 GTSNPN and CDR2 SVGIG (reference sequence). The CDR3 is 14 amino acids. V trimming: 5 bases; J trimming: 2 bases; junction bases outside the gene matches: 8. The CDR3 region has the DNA TGTGCCTGGCTAAATAGGGGGCTTAACACTGAAGCTTTCTTT. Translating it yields CAWLNRGLNTEAFF.

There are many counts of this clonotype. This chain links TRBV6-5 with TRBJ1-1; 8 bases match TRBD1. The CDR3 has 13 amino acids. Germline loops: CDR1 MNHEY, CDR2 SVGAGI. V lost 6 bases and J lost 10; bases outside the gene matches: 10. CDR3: CASSPEGDRGAFF. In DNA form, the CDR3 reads TGTGCCAGCAGCCCGGAGGGAGACAGGGGAGCTTTCTTT.

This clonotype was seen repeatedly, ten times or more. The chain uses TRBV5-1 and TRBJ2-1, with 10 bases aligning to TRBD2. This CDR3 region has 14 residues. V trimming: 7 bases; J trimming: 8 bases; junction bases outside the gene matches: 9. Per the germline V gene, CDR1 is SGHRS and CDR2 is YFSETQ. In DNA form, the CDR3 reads TGCGCCAGCTCCGAGCGGGAGGGCCGGTATGAGCAGTTCTTC. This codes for CASSEREGRYEQFF.

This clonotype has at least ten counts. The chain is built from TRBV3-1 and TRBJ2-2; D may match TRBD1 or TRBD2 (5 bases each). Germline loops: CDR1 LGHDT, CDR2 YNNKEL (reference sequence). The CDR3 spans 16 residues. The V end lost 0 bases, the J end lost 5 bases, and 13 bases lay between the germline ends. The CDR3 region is CASSQEILGVTGELFF. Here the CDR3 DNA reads TGTGCCAGCAGCCAAGAGATACTGGGGGTTACCGGGGAGCTGTTTTTT.

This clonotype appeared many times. CDR3 in amino acids: CASRRTSGTTDTQYF. For the CDR3, the DNA is TGTGCCAGCAGGAGGACTAGCGGTACCACAGATACGCAGTATTTT. J is TRBJ2-3 and V is TRBV5-6, with TRBD2 identical over 10 bases. V lost 5 bases to trimming and J lost 2 bases; unmatched junction nucleotides: 5. In germline, CDR1 is SGHDT, CDR2 YYEEEE. There are 15 residues in the CDR3.

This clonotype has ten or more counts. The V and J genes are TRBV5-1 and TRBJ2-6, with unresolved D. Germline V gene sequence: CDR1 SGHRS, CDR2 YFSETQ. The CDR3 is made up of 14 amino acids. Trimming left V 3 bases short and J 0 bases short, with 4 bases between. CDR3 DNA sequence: TGCGCCAGCAGCTCGGGCTCTGGGGCCAACGTCCTGACTTTC. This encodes CASSSGSGANVLTF.

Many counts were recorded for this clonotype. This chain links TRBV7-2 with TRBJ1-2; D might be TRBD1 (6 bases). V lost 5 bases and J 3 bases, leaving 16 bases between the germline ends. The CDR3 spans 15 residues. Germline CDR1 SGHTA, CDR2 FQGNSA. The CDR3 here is CASSITGNSYYGYTF. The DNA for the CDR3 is TGTGCCAGCAGCATCACAGGGAACTCGTACTATGGCTACACCTTC.

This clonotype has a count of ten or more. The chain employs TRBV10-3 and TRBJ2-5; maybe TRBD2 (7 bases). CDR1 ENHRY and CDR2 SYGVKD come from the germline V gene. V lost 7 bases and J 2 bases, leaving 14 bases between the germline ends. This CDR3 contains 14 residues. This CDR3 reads CAIKGGGGQETQYF. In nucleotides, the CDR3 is TGTGCCATCAAGGGGGGGGGGGGTCAAGAGACCCAGTACTTC.

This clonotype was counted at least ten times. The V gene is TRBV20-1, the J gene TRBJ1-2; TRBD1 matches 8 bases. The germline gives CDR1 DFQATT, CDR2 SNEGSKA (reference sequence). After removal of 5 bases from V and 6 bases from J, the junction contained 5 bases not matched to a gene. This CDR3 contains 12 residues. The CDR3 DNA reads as TGCAGTGCTGGACAGGGTCGCGATGGCTACACCTTC. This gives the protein CSAGQGRDGYTF.

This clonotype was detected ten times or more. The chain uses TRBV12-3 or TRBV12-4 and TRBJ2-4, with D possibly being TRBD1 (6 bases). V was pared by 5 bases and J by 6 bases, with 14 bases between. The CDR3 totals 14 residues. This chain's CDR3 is CASSPSQGSNIQYF. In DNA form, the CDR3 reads TGTGCCAGCAGTCCATCACAGGGCTCAAACATTCAGTACTTC.

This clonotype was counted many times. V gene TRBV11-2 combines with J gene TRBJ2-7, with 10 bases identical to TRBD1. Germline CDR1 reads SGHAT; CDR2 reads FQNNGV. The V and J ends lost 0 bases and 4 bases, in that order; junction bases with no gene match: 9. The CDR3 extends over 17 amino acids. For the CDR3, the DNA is TGTGCCAGCAGCTTAGATGCCGGGACAGGGGTCGTATACGAGCAGTACTTC. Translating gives CASSLDAGTGVVYEQYF.

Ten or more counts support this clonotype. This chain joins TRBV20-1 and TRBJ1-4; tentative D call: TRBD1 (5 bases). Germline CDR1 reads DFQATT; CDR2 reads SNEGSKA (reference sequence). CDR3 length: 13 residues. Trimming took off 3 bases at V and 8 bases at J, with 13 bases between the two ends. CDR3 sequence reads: CSASGDPGEKLFF. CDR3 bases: TGCAGTGCTAGTGGGGACCCGGGGGAAAAACTGTTTTTT.

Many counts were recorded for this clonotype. Here the CDR3 reads CASSPTTGTYEQYF. For the CDR3, the DNA is TGTGCCAGCTCACCGACGACAGGAACCTACGAGCAGTACTTC. The chain links TRBV18 to TRBJ2-7, with D perhaps matching TRBD1 (6 bases). Germline loops: CDR1 KGHSH, CDR2 LQKENI. Trimming removed 3 bases from V and 2 bases from J, with 11 bases in between. The CDR3 consists of 14 residues.

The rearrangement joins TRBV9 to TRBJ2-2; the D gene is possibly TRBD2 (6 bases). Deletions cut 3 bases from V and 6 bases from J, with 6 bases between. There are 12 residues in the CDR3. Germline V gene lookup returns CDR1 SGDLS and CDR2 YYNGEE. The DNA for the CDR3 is TGTGCCAGCAGCGGGGGGGCCGGGGAGCTGTTTTTT. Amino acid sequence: CASSGGAGELFF.

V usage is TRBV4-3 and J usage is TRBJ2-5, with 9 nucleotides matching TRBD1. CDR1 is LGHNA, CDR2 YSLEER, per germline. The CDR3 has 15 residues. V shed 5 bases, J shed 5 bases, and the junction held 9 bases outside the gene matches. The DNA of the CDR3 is TGCGCCAGCAGCTCCGGGACAGGGTATGGGGAGACCCAGTACTTC. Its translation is CASSSGTGYGETQYF.

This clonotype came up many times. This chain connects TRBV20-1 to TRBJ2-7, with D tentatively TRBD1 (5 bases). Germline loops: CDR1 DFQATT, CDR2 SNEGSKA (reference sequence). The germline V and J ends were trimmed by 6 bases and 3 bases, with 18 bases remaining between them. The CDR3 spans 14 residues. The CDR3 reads CSAVRRQSLYEQYF. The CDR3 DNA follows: TGCAGTGCCGTGCGACGACAGTCACTCTACGAGCAGTACTTC.

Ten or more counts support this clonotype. The CDR3 nucleotides are TGTGCCAGCAGCCCCATTATACGTGGCGGCTACACCTTC. Its protein is CASSPIIRGGYTF. The rearrangement links TRBV28 to TRBJ1-2; the D is unclear. Germline V gives CDR1 MDHEN, CDR2 SYDVKM. The CDR3 sequence is 13 residues long. V shed 6 bases and J shed 8 bases, with 16 bases lying between them.

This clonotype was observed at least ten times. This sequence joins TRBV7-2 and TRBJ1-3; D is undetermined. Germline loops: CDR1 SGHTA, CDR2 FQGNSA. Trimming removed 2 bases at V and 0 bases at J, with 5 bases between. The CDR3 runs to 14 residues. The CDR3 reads CASSLLNSGNTIYF. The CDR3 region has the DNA TGTGCCAGCAGCTTATTGAACTCTGGAAACACCATATATTTT.

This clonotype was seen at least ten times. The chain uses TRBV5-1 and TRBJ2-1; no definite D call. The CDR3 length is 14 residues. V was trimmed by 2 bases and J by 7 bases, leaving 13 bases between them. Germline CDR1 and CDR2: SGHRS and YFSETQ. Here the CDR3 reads CASSLNEPWNEQFF. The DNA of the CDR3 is TGCGCCAGCAGCTTAAACGAGCCTTGGAATGAGCAGTTCTTC.

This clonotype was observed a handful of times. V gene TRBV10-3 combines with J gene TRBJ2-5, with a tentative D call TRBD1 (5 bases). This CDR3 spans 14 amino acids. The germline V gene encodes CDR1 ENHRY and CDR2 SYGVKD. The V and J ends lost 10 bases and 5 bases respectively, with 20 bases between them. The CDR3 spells CATSQAQGTETQYF. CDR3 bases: TGTGCCACCAGCCAAGCCCAGGGAACGGAGACCCAGTACTTC.

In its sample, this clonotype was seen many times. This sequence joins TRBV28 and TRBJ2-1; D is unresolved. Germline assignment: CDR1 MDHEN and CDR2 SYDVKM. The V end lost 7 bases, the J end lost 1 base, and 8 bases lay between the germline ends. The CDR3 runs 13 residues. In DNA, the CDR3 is TGTGCCAGCACCTCCGGTTCCTACAATGAGCAGTTCTTC. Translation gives CASTSGSYNEQFF.

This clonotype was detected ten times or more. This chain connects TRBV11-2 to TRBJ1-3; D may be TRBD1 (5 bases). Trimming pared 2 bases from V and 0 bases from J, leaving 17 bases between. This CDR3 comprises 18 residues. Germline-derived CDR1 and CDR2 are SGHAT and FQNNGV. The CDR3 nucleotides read TGTGCCAGCAGCTTATTCGGGGTAGCAGGGTTCTCTGGAAACACCATATATTTT. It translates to CASSLFGVAGFSGNTIYF.

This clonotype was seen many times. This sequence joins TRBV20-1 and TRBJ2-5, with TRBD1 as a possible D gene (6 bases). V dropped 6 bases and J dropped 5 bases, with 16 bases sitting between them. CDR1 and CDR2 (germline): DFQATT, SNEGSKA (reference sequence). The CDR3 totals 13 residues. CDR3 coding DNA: TGCAGTGCCAAGGCCACAGGGTGGGAGACCCAGTACTTC. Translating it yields CSAKATGWETQYF.

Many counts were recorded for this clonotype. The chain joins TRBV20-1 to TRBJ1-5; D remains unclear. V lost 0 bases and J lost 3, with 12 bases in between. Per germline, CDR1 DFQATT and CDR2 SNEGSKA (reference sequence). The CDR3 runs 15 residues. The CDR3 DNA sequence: TGCAGTGCTAGAGATCTTGAAGGAATCAATCAGCCCCAGCATTTT. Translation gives CSARDLEGINQPQHF.

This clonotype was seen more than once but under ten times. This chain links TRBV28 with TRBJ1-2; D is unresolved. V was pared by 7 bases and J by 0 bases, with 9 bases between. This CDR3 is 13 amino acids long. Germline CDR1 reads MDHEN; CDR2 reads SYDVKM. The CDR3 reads CASTSLPNYGYTF. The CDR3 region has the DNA TGTGCCAGCACCTCGCTCCCTAACTATGGCTACACCTTC.

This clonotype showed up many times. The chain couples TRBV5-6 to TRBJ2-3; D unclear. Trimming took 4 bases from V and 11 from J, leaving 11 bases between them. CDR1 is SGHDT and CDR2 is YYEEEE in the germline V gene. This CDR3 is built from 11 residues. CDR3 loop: CASSLGTVQYF. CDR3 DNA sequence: TGTGCCAGCAGCCTGGGTACGGTGCAGTATTTT.

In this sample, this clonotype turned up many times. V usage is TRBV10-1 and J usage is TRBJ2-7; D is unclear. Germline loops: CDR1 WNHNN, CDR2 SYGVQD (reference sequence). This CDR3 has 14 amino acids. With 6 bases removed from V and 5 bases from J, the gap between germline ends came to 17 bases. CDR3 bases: TGCGCCAGCAGCCTGGGTCGGCGCACGGACGAGCAGTACTTC. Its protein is CASSLGRRTDEQYF.

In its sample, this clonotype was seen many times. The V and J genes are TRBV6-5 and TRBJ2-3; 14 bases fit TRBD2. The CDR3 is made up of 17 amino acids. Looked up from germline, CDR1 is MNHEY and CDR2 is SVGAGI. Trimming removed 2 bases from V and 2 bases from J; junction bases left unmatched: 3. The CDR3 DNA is TGTGCCAGCAGTTACACGGGACTAGCGGGAGCCACAGATACGCAGTATTTT. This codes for CASSYTGLAGATDTQYF.